The clone carrying this TCR beta chain was observed a few times. Amplified TCR beta CDR3 regions came from RNA transcripts. HTBI primers drove first-round RT-PCR of the TCR CDR3. One entry per CDR3 protein, called by TCRdb with MiXCR from the multiplex PCR reads. The table records about 840,000 distinct CDR3 sequences, 35% to 40% of them present only once. This entry comes from a study of T cells in Graves' hyperthyroidism and ophthalmopathy. Study-wide context: Peripheral blood was drawn at first diagnosis, prior to all treatment.

The sequencing sample was made of blood. The TCR originated in a man aged 18 to 29 with Graves' hyperthyroidism.

The CDR3 spells CSARNRLRTYEQYF. Here the CDR3 DNA reads TGCAGTGCCCGAAATAGGCTCAGGACCTACGAGCAGTACTTC. The V call is TRBV20-1, the J call TRBJ2-7; no reliable D call. V lost 6 bases to trimming and J lost 2 bases, with 17 bases between them. This CDR3 contains 14 residues. Germline assignment: CDR1 DFQATT and CDR2 SNEGSKA (reference sequence).